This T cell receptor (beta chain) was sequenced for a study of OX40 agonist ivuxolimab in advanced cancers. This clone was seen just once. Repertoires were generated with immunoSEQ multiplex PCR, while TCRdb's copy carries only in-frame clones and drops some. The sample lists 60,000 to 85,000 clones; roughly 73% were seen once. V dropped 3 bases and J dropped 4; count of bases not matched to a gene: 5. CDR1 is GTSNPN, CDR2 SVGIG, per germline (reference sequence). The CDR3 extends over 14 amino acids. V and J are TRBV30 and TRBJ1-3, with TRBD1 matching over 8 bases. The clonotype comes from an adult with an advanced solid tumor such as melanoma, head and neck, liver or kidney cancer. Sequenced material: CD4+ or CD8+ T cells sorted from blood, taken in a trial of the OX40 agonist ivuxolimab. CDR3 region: CAWSTGQGGNTIYF. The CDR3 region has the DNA TGTGCCTGGAGCACCGGACAGGGAGGAAACACCATATATTTT.